A single sample is the source of the 16 T cell receptor beta chains below, sequenced in a study of Graves' ophthalmopathy and Graves' hyperthyroidism. RNA transcripts served as template for amplifying TCR beta CDR3 sequences. First-round RT-PCR used HTBI primers; second-round multiplex PCR followed. A single record per CDR3 protein comes from TCRdb applying MiXCR to the multiplex PCR reads. The table includes about 620,000 distinct CDR3 sequences, 20% to 25% detected once. Sequencing input: peripheral blood. Receptor source: a woman younger than 30 with stable Graves' hyperthyroidism. Some clones in this sample may be carry-over from other donors' samples.

At least ten counts were recorded for this clonotype. This chain joins TRBV12-3 or TRBV12-4 and TRBJ2-4; 8 bases are a match to TRBD1. CDR3 size: 12 residues. The ends lost 5 bases at V and 14 bases at J; junction bases unmatched: 8. The CDR3 DNA reads TGTGCCAGCAGTCCCTCGACAGGGGTTAAGTACTTC. Amino acid sequence: CASSPSTGVKYF.

This clonotype was recorded many times. The V call is TRBV7-3, the J call TRBJ2-7, with D unresolved. This CDR3 has 12 residues. Germline values: CDR1 SGHTA, CDR2 FQGTGA. Trimming left V 1 base short and J 2 bases short, with 3 bases between. CDR3 protein: CASSLKPYEQYF. CDR3 sequence (DNA): TGTGCCAGCAGCTTAAAACCCTACGAGCAGTACTTC. The full variable domain, in which reference TRBV7-3 and TRBJ2-7 provide the parts outside the CDR3, is GAGVSQTPSNKVTEKGKYVELRCDPISGHTALYWYRQSLGQGPEFLIYFQGTGAADDSGLPNDRFFAVRPEGSVSTLKIQRTERGDSAVYLCASSLKPYEQYFGPGTRLTVT.

V and J are TRBV5-6 and TRBJ1-1, with TRBD1 matching over 7 bases. The CDR3 runs 16 residues. The ends lost 1 base at V and 0 bases at J; junction bases unmatched: 6. Germline V CDR1 and CDR2: SGHDT, YYEEEE. The CDR3 region has the DNA TGTGCCAGCAGCTTGATAGGGGGCGAAATGAACACTGAAGCTTTCTTT. Translated, it gives CASSLIGGEMNTEAFF.

This clonotype was counted ten times or more. Possible read error: a much larger clone is one base away. The chain links TRBV7-2 to TRBJ1-1; a weak D match, TRBD1 (6 bases). Between the trimmed V and J ends, which lost 5 bases and 0 bases, there was a span of 7 bases. Germline CDR1 SGHTA, CDR2 FQGNSA. The CDR3 spans 13 residues. The CDR3 sequence is CASSRDMNTEAFF. The CDR3, as DNA: TGTGCCAGCAGCCGGGACATGAACACTGAAGCTTTCTTT.

This clonotype was seen many times. The chain carries TRBV29-1 and TRBJ2-5, with no clear D. CDR1 SQVTM and CDR2 ANQGSEA come from the germline V gene. The V end was cut by 5 bases, the J end by 5 bases, with 12 bases between. The CDR3 runs 12 residues. CDR3 loop: CSVPTPRETQYF. The CDR3 region has the DNA TGCAGCGTTCCGACACCTAGGGAGACCCAGTACTTC.

J is TRBJ2-7 and V is TRBV7-2; TRBD2 might be the D (6 bases). Germline assignment: CDR1 SGHTA and CDR2 FQGNSA. The CDR3 contains 15 residues. Trimming removed 5 bases at V and 5 bases at J, with 19 bases between. In nucleotides, the CDR3 is TGTGCCAGCAGCCGCCAGGCGGGGATCAGGCACGAGCAGTACTTC. As protein: CASSRQAGIRHEQYF.

Many counts were recorded for this clonotype. The chain links TRBV28 to TRBJ2-7; D unresolved. The V end was cut by 5 bases, the J end by 1 base, with 15 bases between. The CDR3 length is 15 residues. Germline V gene data show CDR1 as MDHEN and CDR2 as SYDVKM. The DNA for the CDR3 is TGTGCCAGCAGTCCTCCGGCCGGCCGATCCTACGAGCAGTACTTC. Protein product: CASSPPAGRSYEQYF.

This clonotype was recorded a few times. V usage is TRBV4-1 and J usage is TRBJ2-5, with 10 bases identical to TRBD2. The CDR3 loop spans 17 amino acids. V lost 0 bases, J lost 1 base, and 5 bases stayed unmatched. Germline-derived CDR1 and CDR2 are MGHRA and YSYEKL. The CDR3 loop reads CASSQDLSGGAQETQYF. The CDR3 DNA follows: TGCGCCAGCAGCCAAGATCTAAGCGGGGGGGCCCAAGAGACCCAGTACTTC.

Many counts were recorded for this clonotype. The V and J genes are TRBV7-9 and TRBJ1-1; no definite D call. Germline V gene data show CDR1 as SEHNR and CDR2 as FQNEAQ (reference sequence). Trimming took off 7 bases at V and 3 bases at J, with 15 bases between the two ends. This CDR3 spans 14 amino acids. Written as DNA, the CDR3 is TGTGCCAGCAACTGGCCTGTTGTGGACACTGAAGCTTTCTTT. Amino acid sequence: CASNWPVVDTEAFF.

This chain uses TRBV6-5 with TRBJ1-2, with TRBD1 matching 7 bases. V trimming: 0 bases; J trimming: 4 bases; junction bases outside the gene matches: 5. Germline lookup yields CDR1 MNHEY and CDR2 SVGAGI. This CDR3 is 15 amino acids long. CDR3 sequence (DNA): TGTGCCAGCAGTTACTCGCCAGGGGGGAGCTATGGCTACACCTTC. Protein: CASSYSPGGSYGYTF.

The genes are TRBV3-1 and TRBJ1-5; no firm D call. The germline V gene has CDR1 LGHDT and CDR2 YNNKEL (reference sequence). V shed 5 bases and J shed 0 bases, with 17 bases lying between them. The CDR3 runs 17 residues. This CDR3 reads CASSSSEARSSNQPQHF. For the CDR3, the DNA is TGTGCCAGCAGCTCCTCCGAGGCACGGTCTAGCAATCAGCCCCAGCATTTT.

At least ten counts were recorded for this clonotype. The chain carries TRBV12-3 or TRBV12-4 and TRBJ1-1, with D unresolved. Trimming took 2 bases from V and 5 from J, leaving 9 bases between them. This CDR3 comprises 13 residues. The CDR3 reads CASSLRLETEAFF. The CDR3 DNA reads as TGTGCCAGCAGTTTAAGGCTAGAAACTGAAGCTTTCTTT.

This clonotype was detected a few times. The V and J genes are TRBV29-1 and TRBJ2-5, with unresolved D. V lost 0 bases and J 4 bases, leaving 9 bases between the germline ends. Germline lookup yields CDR1 SQVTM and CDR2 ANQGSEA. The CDR3 is 13 residues long. The chain's CDR3 is CSVEDVSGETQYF. The CDR3 nucleotides are TGCAGCGTTGAAGATGTGTCGGGAGAGACCCAGTACTTC. Complete variable domain (other parts from reference TRBV29-1 and TRBJ2-5): SAVISQKPSRDICQRGTSLTIQCQVDSQVTMMFWYRQQPGQSLTLIATANQGSEATYESGFVIDKFPISRPNLTFSTLTVSNMSPEDSSIYLCSVEDVSGETQYFGPGTRLLVL.

This clonotype was observed at least ten times. The chain has TRBV4-1 and TRBJ1-1; TRBD1 is a possible D gene (5 bases). The CDR3 loop spans 15 amino acids. Germline V gives CDR1 MGHRA, CDR2 YSYEKL. V lost 4 bases, J lost 1 base, and 13 bases lay in between. CDR3 amino acids: CASSRFGGANTEAFF. CDR3 DNA: TGCGCCAGCAGCCGCTTTGGAGGGGCGAACACTGAAGCTTTCTTT.

This clonotype was picked up many times. The chain uses TRBV12-3 or TRBV12-4 and TRBJ2-5, with TRBD2 matching over 14 bases. Unmatched junction bases numbered 1, after V lost 5 bases and J lost 5 bases. CDR3 length equals 14 residues. This chain's CDR3 is CASSRTSGRETQYF. The DNA for the CDR3 is TGTGCCAGCAGTCGGACTAGCGGGAGGGAGACCCAGTACTTC.

This clonotype has at least ten counts. The gene calls are TRBV20-1 and TRBJ2-7; TRBD2 aligns across 10 bases. The V gene's germline CDR1 is DFQATT and CDR2 SNEGSKA (reference sequence). V gave up 4 bases and J gave up 1 base; unmatched junction bases: 4. The CDR3 contains 14 residues. The CDR3 region is CSANLAGDSYEQYF. CDR3 sequence (DNA): TGCAGTGCTAACCTAGCGGGGGATTCCTACGAGCAGTACTTC.